Presented here are 23 T cell receptor beta chains from one specimen sequenced in a study of blood T cell repertoires in COVID-19. Clones were sequenced by immunoSEQ multiplex PCR, and TCRdb holds only the in-frame ones, with some missing. This sample yields a few hundred thousand clones, of which more than 75% are seen a single time; 10% belongs to the top ten. Sequenced material: peripheral blood. Source of these receptors: a woman in her thirties with COVID-19, enrolled during active disease.

A word on this clone: Germline and junction disagree at one end, which may indicate a read error. This chain joins TRBV5-5 and TRBJ2-7; TRBD2 matches at 13 bases. This CDR3 region has 13 residues. Germline V lookup: CDR1 SGHKS, CDR2 YYEKEE (reference sequence). CDR3 protein: CASSFGTSGDKHF. CDR3 coding DNA: TGTGCCAGCAGCTTTGGGACTAGCGGGGACAAGCACTTC.

This chain joins TRBV5-1 and TRBJ2-3; TRBD2 matches at 10 bases. The CDR3 length is 16 residues. The V and J ends lost 0 bases and 3 bases, in that order; junction bases with no gene match: 4. Germline CDR1 SGHRS, CDR2 YFSETQ. The CDR3 DNA reads as TGCGCCAGCAGCTTGGTTAGCGGGAGGTTTACAGATACGCAGTATTTT. It specifies CASSLVSGRFTDTQYF.

This chain joins TRBV29-1 and TRBJ2-7; 8 nucleotides agree with TRBD1. V dropped 6 bases and J dropped 8; count of bases not matched to a gene: 12. This CDR3 comprises 13 residues. Germline V lookup: CDR1 SQVTM, CDR2 ANQGSEA. Here the CDR3 DNA reads TGCAGCGTGGGGGTAAGCGACAGGGGTAAGCAGTACTTC. This translates into CSVGVSDRGKQYF.

The J gene is TRBJ2-1, the V gene TRBV2, with TRBD2 matching 8 bases. With 4 bases clipped from V and 7 bases from J, the junction kept 3 bases outside the gene matches. The length of the CDR3 is 13 residues. Germline CDR1 and CDR2: SNHLY and FYNNEI. This CDR3 reads CASSAIAGNEQFF. CDR3 DNA sequence: TGTGCCAGCAGTGCGATAGCGGGAAATGAGCAGTTCTTC.

The chain carries TRBV12-3 or TRBV12-4 and TRBJ2-1; 10 nucleotides match TRBD2. V dropped 6 bases and J dropped 9; count of bases not matched to a gene: 5. This CDR3 is 13 amino acids long. As DNA, the CDR3 is TGTGCCAGCAGGAGAGCGGGAGGGGGTGAGCAGTTCTTC. Its translation: CASRRAGGGEQFF.

This clone was detected only once. The V call is TRBV6-4, the J call TRBJ1-5; 8 nucleotides match TRBD1. The CDR3 consists of 14 residues. V was pared by 8 bases and J by 6 bases, with 9 bases of the junction left unmatched. The germline V gene has CDR1 MRHNA and CDR2 SNTAGT. CDR3 bases: TGTGCCAGCCGGGACAGGAGAAGGTTTCAGCCCCAGCATTTT. It is translated as CASRDRRRFQPQHF.

The chain links TRBV30 to TRBJ1-2, with D perhaps matching TRBD1 (6 bases). The CDR3 has 15 amino acids. Germline lookup yields CDR1 GTSNPN and CDR2 SVGIG (reference sequence). The V end was cut by 2 bases, the J end by 4 bases, with 17 bases between. The DNA of the CDR3 is TGTGCCTGGAGTACCCTAGGGACAAACACCTATGGCTACACCTTC. Translated, it gives CAWSTLGTNTYGYTF. The full variable domain, with the rest looked up from reference TRBV30 and TRBJ1-2, is SQTIHQWPATLVQPVGSPLSLECTVEGTSNPNLYWYRQAAGRGLQLLFYSVGIGQISSEVPQNLSASRPQDRQFILSSKKLLLSDSGFYLCAWSTLGTNTYGYTFGSGTRLTVV.

The chain has TRBV19 and TRBJ1-2; TRBD1 matches 10 bases. CDR3 length: 16 residues. V shed 5 bases, J shed 8 bases, and the junction held 14 bases outside the gene matches. Germline V lookup: CDR1 LNHDA, CDR2 SQIVND (reference sequence). CDR3 in amino acids: CASSSPATGGAEGYTF. For the CDR3, the DNA is TGTGCCAGTAGTTCCCCGGCGACAGGGGGCGCGGAGGGCTACACCTTC.

This chain links TRBV24-1 with TRBJ2-3; TRBD1 might be the D (6 bases). Germline V gene lookup returns CDR1 KGHDR and CDR2 SFDVKD. Deletions cut 5 bases from V and 5 bases from J, with 13 bases between. The CDR3 consists of 14 residues. CDR3 sequence (DNA): TGTGCCACCAGTGGTTACAGGGCGGGAGATACGCAGTATTTT. Translation gives CATSGYRAGDTQYF.

The rearrangement uses TRBV30 and TRBJ2-7; weak D call: TRBD1 (5 bases). The V gene's germline CDR1 is GTSNPN and CDR2 SVGIG (reference sequence). The V end lost 2 bases, the J end lost 2 bases, and 13 bases lay between the germline ends. CDR3 size: 14 residues. CDR3: CAWSSLLGAYEQYF. As DNA, the CDR3 is TGTGCCTGGAGTTCCCTCTTAGGGGCCTACGAGCAGTACTTC.

The J gene is TRBJ2-1, the V gene TRBV4-1; TRBD2 matches at 13 bases. Germline lookup yields CDR1 MGHRA and CDR2 YSYEKL. With 3 bases clipped from V and 6 bases from J, the junction kept 5 bases outside the gene matches. CDR3 length: 16 amino acids. CDR3 nucleotides: TGCGCCAGCAGCCAGCCAACTAGCGGGAGGGGCAATGAGCAGTTCTTC. Residues: CASSQPTSGRGNEQFF.

The chain uses TRBV5-1 and TRBJ2-1; D perhaps matches TRBD2 (6 bases). Germline V gene data show CDR1 as SGHRS and CDR2 as YFSETQ. The CDR3 sequence is 14 residues long. V lost 4 bases and J 5 bases, leaving 13 bases between the germline ends. The CDR3 DNA follows: TGCGCCAGCAGCCCACGGGAGACTAACAATGAGCAGTTCTTC. This codes for CASSPRETNNEQFF. Variable domain in full (rest from reference TRBV5-1 and TRBJ2-1): KAGVTQTPRYLIKTRGQQVTLSCSPISGHRSVSWYQQTPGQGLQFLFEYFSETQRNKGNFPGRFSGRQFSNSRSEMNVSTLELGDSALYLCASSPRETNNEQFFGPGTRLTVL.

This chain links TRBV28 with TRBJ1-1; no clear D gene. The CDR3 runs to 14 residues. Trimming removed 3 bases at V and 6 bases at J, with 14 bases between. Germline CDR1 is MDHEN and CDR2 is SYDVKM. The CDR3 sequence is CASSFSWPAAEAFF. DNA for the CDR3: TGTGCCAGCAGTTTCTCGTGGCCGGCGGCTGAAGCTTTCTTT.

A single count supports this clone. V is TRBV10-2 and J is TRBJ1-5; no reliable D call. V was clipped by 5 bases and J by 7 bases, with 18 bases between them. This CDR3 spans 15 amino acids. Germline V gives CDR1 WSHSY, CDR2 SAAADI. CDR3 sequence reads: CASSPGPPGSQPQHF. The CDR3 region has the DNA TGCGCCAGCAGTCCCGGGCCCCCGGGGAGCCAGCCCCAGCATTTT.

The chain joins TRBV6-1 to TRBJ2-7; D is perhaps TRBD1 (5 bases). V dropped 1 base and J dropped 0 bases, with 10 bases sitting between them. The germline V gene has CDR1 MNHNS and CDR2 SASEGT. CDR3 length equals 15 residues. CDR3 bases: TGTGCCAGCAGTGAAGGACAGTTCAGCTCCTACGAGCAGTACTTC. It translates to CASSEGQFSSYEQYF.

The chain links TRBV6-5 to TRBJ1-3, with TRBD1 matching over 8 bases. Germline trimming cut 0 bases from V and 7 bases from J; bases unmatched to any gene: 5. The CDR3 has 15 amino acids. CDR1 is MNHEY, CDR2 SVGAGI, per germline. The CDR3 region has the DNA TGTGCCAGCAGTTACTCGGACAGGGACCCCAACACCATATATTTT. It encodes CASSYSDRDPNTIYF.

DNA of the CDR3: TGTGCCAGCACCACACAGGGCATGAACACTGAAGCTTTCTTT. Protein sequence: CASTTQGMNTEAFF. V gene TRBV6-5 combines with J gene TRBJ1-1; tentative D call: TRBD1 (6 bases). The CDR3 has 14 amino acids. CDR1 is MNHEY and CDR2 is SVGAGI in the germline V gene. Deletions cut 7 bases from V and 0 bases from J, with 12 bases between.

The chain links TRBV6-5 to TRBJ2-7; TRBD2 agrees at 10 bases. V lost 7 bases, J lost 6 bases, and 6 bases stayed unmatched. The V gene's germline CDR1 is MNHEY and CDR2 SVGAGI. This CDR3 contains 13 residues. CDR3 DNA sequence: TGTGCCAGCAAGGCTAGCGGGAGAGGCGAGCAGTACTTC. Its translation is CASKASGRGEQYF.

The chain employs TRBV13 and TRBJ2-1, with 10 bases fitting TRBD2. The CDR3 contains 16 residues. The V segment lost 5 bases and the J segment 5 bases; nucleotides outside the gene matches: 9. Germline assignment: CDR1 PRHDT and CDR2 FYEKMQ (reference sequence). CDR3 amino acids: CASSPSLAGPNNEQFF. The DNA of the CDR3 is TGTGCCAGCAGCCCATCACTAGCGGGACCGAACAATGAGCAGTTCTTC.

V gene TRBV13 combines with J gene TRBJ2-7, with D tentatively TRBD1 (5 bases). Between the trimmed V and J ends, which lost 1 base and 5 bases, there was a span of 18 bases. Germline CDR1 and CDR2: PRHDT and FYEKMQ (reference sequence). This CDR3 region has 16 residues. The DNA for the CDR3 is TGTGCCAGCAGCTTAGTGGGGCAGGAGTCAATTCACGAGCAGTACTTC. It yields the protein CASSLVGQESIHEQYF.

This sequence joins TRBV7-9 and TRBJ2-7; TRBD1 matches at 8 bases. The germline V gene has CDR1 SEHNR and CDR2 FQNEAQ (reference sequence). V was clipped by 5 bases and J by 1 base; unmatched bases: 7. The CDR3 length is 15 residues. The CDR3 DNA follows: TGTGCCAGCAGCGCCGGGACAGGCCCTTCCTACGAGCAGTACTTC. It specifies CASSAGTGPSYEQYF.

This clone was recorded only once. The V call is TRBV20-1, the J call TRBJ1-3; D is unclear. The V gene's germline CDR1 is DFQATT and CDR2 SNEGSKA (reference sequence). Trimming pared 3 bases from V and 7 bases from J, leaving 13 bases between. This CDR3 has 13 residues. DNA of the CDR3: TGCAGTGCTAGTGACAACCAGGTGAACACCATATATTTT. Encoded protein: CSASDNQVNTIYF.

The gene calls are TRBV24-1 and TRBJ2-1; TRBD2 aligns across 10 bases. CDR1 and CDR2 from the germline V gene are KGHDR and SFDVKD. Trimming took 0 bases from V and 2 from J; bases not matched to a gene: 3. The CDR3 has 17 amino acids. CDR3: CATSDLSGRGTYNEQFF. CDR3 coding DNA: TGTGCCACCAGTGATTTGAGCGGGAGGGGAACCTACAATGAGCAGTTCTTC.